A selection of T cell receptor beta chains follows, all from one sample in a study of CD8 T cells in ankylosing spondylitis. Using its own MiXCR run on the 5' RACE reads, TCRdb lists one record per CDR3 protein. The data hold more than 650,000 distinct CDR3 sequences, with approximately 10% observed a single time. Sample: blood, either unsorted or a sorted T cell fraction (not recorded which). The receptors derive from a male donor with ankylosing spondylitis. CDR3s include the opening cysteine and the closing phenylalanine or tryptophan. The D gene is left open where the match is weak. Where a row states a size, it is once, few, many or the class of an expanded clone; other rows omit it.

abundance: many
j_gene: TRBJ2-7
v_gene: TRBV12-3/TRBV12-4
d_gene: -
CDR3nt: TGTGCCAGCAGTTTAAGGCAGAACGAGCAGTACTTC
CDR3aa: CASSLRQNEQYF

abundance: few
j_gene: TRBJ1-2
v_gene: TRBV6-5
d_gene: TRBD1
CDR3nt: TGTGCCAGCAGTTACAAGACAGGGTTTGGCTACACCTTC
CDR3aa: CASSYKTGFGYTF

abundance: few
j_gene: TRBJ1-4
v_gene: TRBV5-1
d_gene: -
CDR3nt: TGCGCCAGCAGCACCTCAGAAGTTAATGAAAAACTGTTTTTT
CDR3aa: CASSTSEVNEKLFF

abundance: -
j_gene: TRBJ2-7
v_gene: TRBV28
d_gene: TRBD2
CDR3nt: TGTGCCAGCAGTTTATACCAGCGGGACGGGTACGAGCAGTACTTC
CDR3aa: CASSLYQRDGYEQYF

abundance: -
j_gene: TRBJ1-4
v_gene: TRBV20-1
d_gene: -
CDR3nt: TGCAGTGCCCGCTTGGGGGGCGGTGAAAAACTGTTTTTT
CDR3aa: CSARLGGGEKLFF

abundance: many
j_gene: TRBJ2-3
v_gene: TRBV28
d_gene: -
CDR3nt: TGTGCCAGCAGTTTACCAGTGGGTTACGGCACAGATACGCAGTATTTT
CDR3aa: CASSLPVGYGTDTQYF

abundance: few
j_gene: TRBJ1-3
v_gene: TRBV5-6
d_gene: TRBD1
CDR3nt: TGTGCCAGCAGTCCACTCCGGGACAGCTCTGGAAACACCATATATTTT
CDR3aa: CASSPLRDSSGNTIYF

abundance: -
j_gene: TRBJ2-3
v_gene: TRBV20-1
d_gene: TRBD2
CDR3nt: TGCAGTGCTGTCCCTAGCGGGCGCACAGATACGCAGTATTTT
CDR3aa: CSAVPSGRTDTQYF

abundance: -
j_gene: TRBJ2-1
v_gene: TRBV7-6
d_gene: TRBD2
CDR3nt: TGTGCCAGCAGCTTAGTGCTCGGGGGGTCCTACAATGAGCAGTTCTTC
CDR3aa: CASSLVLGGSYNEQFF

abundance: few
j_gene: TRBJ2-7
v_gene: TRBV28
d_gene: -
CDR3nt: TGTGCCAGCCATCCCCTCGGGGGTAACGAGCAGTACTTC
CDR3aa: CASHPLGGNEQYF

abundance: -
j_gene: TRBJ2-5
v_gene: TRBV7-9
d_gene: -
CDR3nt: TGTGCCAGCAGCTCCCAATTCCAGACCCAGTACTTC
CDR3aa: CASSSQFQTQYF

abundance: many
j_gene: TRBJ1-2
v_gene: TRBV4-3
d_gene: TRBD1
CDR3nt: TGCGCCAGCAGCCAAAAGACAGGGGATGGCTACACCTTC
CDR3aa: CASSQKTGDGYTF

abundance: few
j_gene: TRBJ2-7
v_gene: TRBV18
d_gene: -
CDR3nt: TGTGCCAGCTCACCAGGACAACCCGGGCTCAACGAGCAGTACTTC
CDR3aa: CASSPGQPGLNEQYF

abundance: few
j_gene: TRBJ1-3
v_gene: TRBV6-5
d_gene: -
CDR3nt: TGTGCCAGCAGTTACACCTCCGGGACGGTGGGGAACACCATATATTTT
CDR3aa: CASSYTSGTVGNTIYF

abundance: few
j_gene: TRBJ2-1
v_gene: TRBV9
d_gene: TRBD2
CDR3nt: TGTGCCAGCAGCGTAGTCGGGGGGGCCTCCTACAATGAGCAGTTCTTC
CDR3aa: CASSVVGGASYNEQFF

abundance: many
j_gene: TRBJ2-5
v_gene: TRBV30
d_gene: -
CDR3nt: TGTGCCTGGAGTAGAGGGACACAAGAGACCCAGTACTTC
CDR3aa: CAWSRGTQETQYF

abundance: -
j_gene: TRBJ2-1
v_gene: TRBV15
d_gene: TRBD2
CDR3nt: TGTGCCACCAGCCGCGGGAGGGCTTATGAGCAGTTCTTC
CDR3aa: CATSRGRAYEQFF

abundance: -
j_gene: TRBJ2-7
v_gene: TRBV20-1
d_gene: TRBD1
CDR3nt: TGCAGTGCCACCTCGCAGGGGGCTTTTTACGAGCAGTACTTC
CDR3aa: CSATSQGAFYEQYF

abundance: -
j_gene: TRBJ2-2
v_gene: TRBV5-1
d_gene: -
CDR3nt: TGCGCCAGCAGCTTTCGGGCAGAATCCACCGGGGAGCTGTTTTTT
CDR3aa: CASSFRAESTGELFF

abundance: few
j_gene: TRBJ1-4
v_gene: TRBV20-1
d_gene: TRBD1
CDR3nt: TGCAGTGCTTTGACAGGGGTGCCGCGGGAACTGTTTTTT
CDR3aa: CSALTGVPRELFF

abundance: many
j_gene: TRBJ1-2
v_gene: TRBV29-1
d_gene: -
CDR3nt: TGCAGCGTTGAAATCCAGAGGAAGACTTCTGGCTACACCTTC
CDR3aa: CSVEIQRKTSGYTF

abundance: -
j_gene: TRBJ2-7
v_gene: TRBV7-2
d_gene: -
CDR3nt: TGTGCCAGCAGCTTAGGACGGTTCTACGAGCAGTACTTC
CDR3aa: CASSLGRFYEQYF

abundance: -
j_gene: TRBJ2-5
v_gene: TRBV20-1
d_gene: -
CDR3nt: TGCAGTGCCGAGGCCCAGCGGCTTACCCAAGAGACCCAGGACTTC
CDR3aa: CSAEAQRLTQETQDF

abundance: few
j_gene: TRBJ2-1
v_gene: TRBV7-2
d_gene: -
CDR3nt: TGTGCCAGCAGCTTATTTGCGACTATGGGAGAGCAGTTCTTC
CDR3aa: CASSLFATMGEQFF

abundance: few
j_gene: TRBJ1-6
v_gene: TRBV4-3
d_gene: -
CDR3nt: TGCGCCAGCAGCCAAGAATGGGGCAGTCTCGGGCTAGGTTCACCCCTCCACTTT
CDR3aa: CASSQEWGSLGLGSPLHF

abundance: -
j_gene: TRBJ2-7
v_gene: TRBV6-2/TRBV6-3
d_gene: -
CDR3nt: TGTGCCAGCAGATGGGGCGGAACCTCCTACGAGCAGTACTTC
CDR3aa: CASRWGGTSYEQYF

abundance: many
j_gene: TRBJ2-1
v_gene: TRBV7-9
d_gene: TRBD2
CDR3nt: TGTGCCAGCAGTTCCGGACTAGCGGGGAACAATGAGCAGTTCTTC
CDR3aa: CASSSGLAGNNEQFF

abundance: -
j_gene: TRBJ1-5
v_gene: TRBV27
d_gene: -
CDR3nt: TGTGCCAGCAGTTTAAGGCGGAGCAATCAGCCCCAGCATTTT
CDR3aa: CASSLRRSNQPQHF

abundance: -
j_gene: TRBJ2-7
v_gene: TRBV28
d_gene: -
CDR3nt: TGTGCCAGCAGAGTTGGACTGTCCTACGAGCAGTACTTC
CDR3aa: CASRVGLSYEQYF

abundance: few
j_gene: TRBJ2-5
v_gene: TRBV29-1
d_gene: TRBD2
CDR3nt: TGCAGCGTTGATGCAGGAGCGGGGGGCCCAGAGACCCAGTACTTC
CDR3aa: CSVDAGAGGPETQYF

abundance: few
j_gene: TRBJ1-2
v_gene: TRBV20-1
d_gene: TRBD1
CDR3nt: TGCAGTGCCTACCAGGGGACAGCGTCTGGCTACACCTTC
CDR3aa: CSAYQGTASGYTF

abundance: many
j_gene: TRBJ2-3
v_gene: TRBV20-1
d_gene: -
CDR3nt: TGCAGTGCTATAGAGCCCGACGGCACAGATACGCAGTATTTT
CDR3aa: CSAIEPDGTDTQYF

abundance: few
j_gene: TRBJ2-1
v_gene: TRBV20-1
d_gene: -
CDR3nt: TGCAGTGCTAGAGATCTATTGTTACCGACCGATGAGCAGTTCTTC
CDR3aa: CSARDLLLPTDEQFF

abundance: -
j_gene: TRBJ1-1
v_gene: TRBV20-1
d_gene: TRBD1
CDR3nt: TGCAGTGCTAGATCCCCGGACAGGGCCTACACTGAAGCTTTCTTT
CDR3aa: CSARSPDRAYTEAFF

abundance: few
j_gene: TRBJ1-6
v_gene: TRBV7-2
d_gene: -
CDR3nt: TGTGCCAGCAGCCCCCAGGGAGGGTATAATTCACCCCTCCACTTT
CDR3aa: CASSPQGGYNSPLHF

abundance: few
j_gene: TRBJ2-2
v_gene: TRBV7-2
d_gene: -
CDR3nt: TGTGCCAGCAGCTTAATTCTGAACACCGGGGAGCTGTTTTTT
CDR3aa: CASSLILNTGELFF

abundance: few
j_gene: TRBJ1-1
v_gene: TRBV20-1
d_gene: -
CDR3nt: TGCAGTGCCTCCCGGGCAGGAATGAACACTGAAGCTTTCTTT
CDR3aa: CSASRAGMNTEAFF

abundance: -
j_gene: TRBJ2-1
v_gene: TRBV5-1
d_gene: -
CDR3nt: TGCGCCAGCAGCGCCCTACAAGGCGGCTCCTACAATGAGCAGTTCTTC
CDR3aa: CASSALQGGSYNEQFF

abundance: few
j_gene: TRBJ1-1
v_gene: TRBV4-1
d_gene: -
CDR3nt: TGCGCCAGCAGCCAAGGATACAGCCTTTACACTGAAGCTTTCTTT
CDR3aa: CASSQGYSLYTEAFF

abundance: -
j_gene: TRBJ2-7
v_gene: TRBV7-8
d_gene: TRBD1
CDR3nt: TGTGCCAGCAGCTCTAGCAGAGGGGACAGGCCCTACGAGCAGTACTTC
CDR3aa: CASSSSRGDRPYEQYF

abundance: -
j_gene: TRBJ2-7
v_gene: TRBV10-3
d_gene: TRBD1
CDR3nt: TGTGCCATCAGTTGGGGACAGTTCTACGAGCAGTACTTC
CDR3aa: CAISWGQFYEQYF

abundance: -
j_gene: TRBJ2-1
v_gene: TRBV6-2/TRBV6-3
d_gene: -
CDR3nt: TGTGCCAGCAGAAGTTTTGAACCTACCTACAATGAGCAGTTCTTC
CDR3aa: CASRSFEPTYNEQFF

abundance: many
j_gene: TRBJ2-1
v_gene: TRBV5-1
d_gene: -
CDR3nt: TGCGCCAGCAGCTTGGATCCGAGCTACAATGAGCAGTTCTTC
CDR3aa: CASSLDPSYNEQFF

abundance: -
j_gene: TRBJ2-3
v_gene: TRBV19
d_gene: -
CDR3nt: TGTGCCAGTAGTTCGAGGACCGGGACGGAGAGCACAGATACGCAGTATTTT
CDR3aa: CASSSRTGTESTDTQYF

abundance: few
j_gene: TRBJ1-2
v_gene: TRBV6-5
d_gene: TRBD1
CDR3nt: TGTGCCAGCAGTACTCGGGACAGCTACTATGGCTACACCTTC
CDR3aa: CASSTRDSYYGYTF

abundance: -
j_gene: TRBJ2-4
v_gene: TRBV27
d_gene: TRBD1
CDR3nt: TGTGCCACCTGGCACGTGACAGGGAACATTCAGTACTTC
CDR3aa: CATWHVTGNIQYF

abundance: few
j_gene: TRBJ1-2
v_gene: TRBV29-1
d_gene: -
CDR3nt: TGCAGCGCTGTAGGGGGGGATTATGGCTACACCTTC
CDR3aa: CSAVGGDYGYTF

abundance: -
j_gene: TRBJ2-6
v_gene: TRBV7-2
d_gene: -
CDR3nt: TGTGCCAGCAGCTTAGCGATCAGGAGCTCTGGGGCCAACGTCCTGACTTTC
CDR3aa: CASSLAIRSSGANVLTF

abundance: few
j_gene: TRBJ1-5
v_gene: TRBV20-1
d_gene: TRBD1
CDR3nt: TGCAGTGCCATGGGACAGGGGGATCAGCCCCAGCATTTT
CDR3aa: CSAMGQGDQPQHF

abundance: -
j_gene: TRBJ2-1
v_gene: TRBV5-1
d_gene: TRBD1
CDR3nt: TGCGCCAGCAGCTTGCCGGGGACAGGGGACAATGAGCAGTTCTTC
CDR3aa: CASSLPGTGDNEQFF

abundance: many
j_gene: TRBJ1-5
v_gene: TRBV6-1
d_gene: -
CDR3nt: TGTGCCAGCAGGGGGGGAGTTGATCAGCCCCAGCATTTT
CDR3aa: CASRGGVDQPQHF

abundance: few
j_gene: TRBJ1-5
v_gene: TRBV6-6
d_gene: -
CDR3nt: TGTGCCAGCAGCTACGATCAGCCCCAGCATTTT
CDR3aa: CASSYDQPQHF

abundance: -
j_gene: TRBJ2-5
v_gene: TRBV6-5
d_gene: -
CDR3nt: TGTGCCAGCAGTTACGTTTCCCAGCAAGAGACCCAGTACTTC
CDR3aa: CASSYVSQQETQYF

abundance: few
j_gene: TRBJ1-1
v_gene: TRBV20-1
d_gene: TRBD1
CDR3nt: TGCAGTGCTAGACGACAGGGAGGTCGCTCTGAAGCTTTCTTT
CDR3aa: CSARRQGGRSEAFF

abundance: few
j_gene: TRBJ1-5
v_gene: TRBV29-1
d_gene: -
CDR3nt: TGCAGCGCTTATATTGGGGCCGAGGGGCCCCAGCATTTT
CDR3aa: CSAYIGAEGPQHF